These T cell receptor beta chains were read from a single sample in a study of long-term antiretroviral therapy in people with HIV. Produced via immunoSEQ multiplex PCR; TCRdb's table is partial and in-frame only. The data show approximately 20,000 clones, approximately 86% seen once. The specimen was unsorted PBMCs, collected 2.1 years after starting antiretroviral therapy. The receptors here all came from a man younger than 35 with HIV. CDR3s include the opening cysteine and the closing phenylalanine or tryptophan. The order of the fields is J gene, V gene, D gene, clone size, CDR3 protein, CDR3 DNA. A D gene is named only where the DNA matches it firmly. Rows give clone size only sometimes, using once, few, many, or a class for an expanded clone.

>TRBJ1-4|TRBV2|NA|NA
CASSGEATNEKLFF
TGTGCCAGCAGTGGGGAAGCAACTAATGAAAAACTGTTTTTT
>TRBJ1-2|TRBV29-1|NA|once
CSVVDRYINGYTF
TGCAGCGTTGTTGACAGGTATATCAACGGCTACACCTTC
>TRBJ2-7|TRBV6-5|NA|NA
CASSYGEEQYF
TGTGCCAGCAGTTACGGGGAAGAGCAGTACTTC
>TRBJ2-3|TRBV19|NA|NA
CASSPSYDTQYF
TGTGCCAGTAGCCCTTCTTACGATACGCAGTATTTT
>TRBJ1-1|TRBV4-3|NA|NA
CASSQLRGTEAFF
TGCGCCAGCAGCCAACTGAGGGGAACTGAAGCTTTCTTT
>TRBJ1-2|TRBV6-5|NA|NA
CASSYSVGDGYTF
TGTGCCAGCAGTTACTCCGTGGGGGATGGCTACACCTTC
>TRBJ2-1|TRBV29-1|NA|NA
CSVTENEQFF
TGCAGCGTTACAGAAAATGAGCAGTTCTTC
>TRBJ2-7|TRBV11-2|NA|NA
CASSLGGGQGYEQYF
TGTGCCAGCAGCTTAGGCGGAGGGCAGGGTTACGAGCAGTACTTC
>TRBJ1-1|TRBV5-1|TRBD1|few
CASSLGTGGYGTEAFF
TGCGCCAGCAGCTTGGGGACAGGGGGTTATGGCACTGAAGCTTTCTTT
>TRBJ2-7|TRBV5-4|NA|NA
CASSLRGSYEQYF
TGTGCCAGCTCCCTTAGGGGATCCTACGAGCAGTACTTC
>TRBJ2-7|TRBV6-5|NA|NA
CASSYSITYEQYF
TGTGCCAGCAGTTACTCTATTACTTACGAGCAGTACTTC
>TRBJ1-4|TRBV7-2|NA|NA
CASKADVEEKLFF
TGTGCCAGCAAGGCGGATGTAGAGGAAAAACTGTTTTTT
>TRBJ2-7|TRBV6-1|NA|NA
CASIGGSYEQYF
TGTGCCAGCATAGGGGGTTCCTACGAGCAGTACTTC
>TRBJ2-7|TRBV7-8|NA|NA
CASSIQGPEQYF
TGTGCCAGCAGCATACAGGGTCCCGAGCAGTACTTC
>TRBJ2-7|TRBV5-8|TRBD2|NA
CASSLWAGESNEQYF
TGTGCCAGCAGCTTGTGGGCGGGAGAGTCAAACGAGCAGTACTTC
>TRBJ2-1|TRBV27|NA|once
CASGKVSYNEQFF
TGTGCCAGCGGCAAGGTTTCCTACAATGAGCAGTTCTTC
>TRBJ2-5|TRBV15|TRBD1|NA
CATSSRQGKETQYF
TGTGCCACCAGCAGTAGACAGGGGAAAGAGACCCAGTACTTC
>TRBJ2-2|TRBV7-3|TRBD1|NA
CASSFTGGAAGELFF
TGTGCCAGCAGCTTCACAGGGGGCGCAGCCGGGGAGCTGTTTTTT